This TCR beta chain was captured by sequencing in a study of resident and recirculating memory T cells in vitiligo (dated by TCRdb to the late 2010s). About the investigation overall: For TCR beta sequencing, epidermis was obtained by shave biopsy from two lesional and two nonlesional sites, and PBMCs were also collected, from each of 3 stable vitiligo patients. Samples were homogenized without cell sorting just before genomic DNA extraction with the Qiagen DNeasy Blood & Tissue Kit. The goal of the human TCR beta sequencing was to check whether lesional vitiligo skin contained specific clones that differed from the clones found in nonlesional skin and blood.

The immunoSEQ hsTCRB kit was used to amplify TCR beta chains from the genomic DNA. Sequencing of TCR beta libraries was performed on an Illumina MiSeq instrument by the immunoSEQ service. The authors' analysis ran thus. Repertoire data were analyzed with the immunoSEQ Analyzer. Imported from immuneACCESS, the table was reduced by TCRdb to in-frame sequences with V and J called. These copies leave out some clones; in studies compared against another copy, an unresolved V gene accounts for under half, and the cause of the remainder is not known. The V and J calls and clone size are taken from that table; D and trimming were inferred from the DNA. The sample data list 70,000 to 75,000 clones, and roughly nine tenths of these were observed just once. Around 4.9% of the sample rests with the top ten. Comments on this clone: Its cognate antigen has yet to be identified. No per-base quality is available; no much larger clone lies one base away.

General study outcomes and caveats: Working out how much the T cell clones identified in the vitiligo lesions and the human Trm versus Tcm pools each contribute will require future mechanistic studies. Because TCR sequences were not shared across biopsy sites or across patients, the findings suggest that different lesions are infiltrated by different T cell clones, a pattern described as private specificity. By overlap and correlation analysis, no significant repertoire overlap was shown between biopsies, even within a single patient, except for each lesion compared with itself. No unique dominant TCR clone was detected, and clonality varied among vitiligo lesions.

Stable vitiligo was defined as no change in lesions over the previous 6 months. For classification as stable, the absence of confetti depigmentation, a clinical sign of active vitiligo, was additionally required. Patients who had been treated within the previous three months were excluded. PBMCs were isolated from heparinized blood by Ficoll density gradient centrifugation and then flash-frozen. The cysteine opens and the phenylalanine closes a CDR3 of 14 amino acids. Only the CDR3 DNA is retained, 42 bases long and in frame from the first base. CDR1 SGDLS and CDR2 YYNGEE are derived from the germline V gene. The germline ends are 14 bases apart after V is trimmed by 0 bases and J by 8 bases.

In this chain, TRBV9 is recombined with TRBJ1-2, with the D gene not clear enough to name. The receptor was isolated from a male donor with vitiligo. The sequenced sample consisted of blood. DNA sequence: TGTGCCAGCAGCGTAGTGCCAGAATCGGGGGGCTACACCTTC. It encodes CASSVVPESGGYTF.